Given below is one T cell receptor beta chain in context. TCRdb's table, derived via immunoSEQ multiplex PCR, lists solely in-frame clones and lacks some. The repertoire holds about 49,000 clones, with roughly 90% as singletons. The source of the sample is a study of blood T cell repertoires in COVID-19. CDR1 LNHDA and CDR2 SQIVND come from the germline V gene (reference sequence). The V and J ends lost 6 bases and 3 bases respectively, with 14 bases between them. This CDR3 spans 14 amino acids. The receptor comes from a man older than 75 with acute or convalescent COVID-19. The sample was peripheral blood. The chain carries TRBV19 and TRBJ1-2; maybe TRBD1 (6 bases). CDR3 region: CASSSRDNYYGYTF. For the CDR3, the DNA is TGTGCCAGTAGCTCGAGGGACAACTACTATGGCTACACCTTC.